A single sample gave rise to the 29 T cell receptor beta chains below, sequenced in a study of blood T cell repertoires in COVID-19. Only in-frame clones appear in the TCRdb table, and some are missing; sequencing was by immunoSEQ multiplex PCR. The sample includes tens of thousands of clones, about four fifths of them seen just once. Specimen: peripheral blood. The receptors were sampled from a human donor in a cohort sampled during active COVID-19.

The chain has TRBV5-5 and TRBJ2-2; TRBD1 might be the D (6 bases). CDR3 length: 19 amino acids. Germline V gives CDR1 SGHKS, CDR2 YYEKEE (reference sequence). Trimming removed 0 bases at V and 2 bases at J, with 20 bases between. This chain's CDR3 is CASSLGGGNRRTNTGELFF. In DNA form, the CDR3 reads TGTGCCAGCAGCTTGGGAGGGGGAAACCGAAGAACCAACACCGGGGAGCTGTTTTTT. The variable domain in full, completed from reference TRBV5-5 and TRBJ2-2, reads DAGVTQSPTHLIKTRGQQVTLRCSPISGHKSVSWYQQVLGQGPQFIFQYYEKEERGRGNFPDRFSARQFPNYSSELNVNALLLGDSALYLCASSLGGGNRRTNTGELFFGEGSRLTVL.

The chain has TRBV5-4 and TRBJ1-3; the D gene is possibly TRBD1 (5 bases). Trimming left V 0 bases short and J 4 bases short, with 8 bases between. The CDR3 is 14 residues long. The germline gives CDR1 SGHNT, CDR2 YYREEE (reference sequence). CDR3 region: CASSLDRFGNTIYF. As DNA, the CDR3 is TGTGCCAGCAGCTTGGACAGGTTCGGAAACACCATATATTTT.

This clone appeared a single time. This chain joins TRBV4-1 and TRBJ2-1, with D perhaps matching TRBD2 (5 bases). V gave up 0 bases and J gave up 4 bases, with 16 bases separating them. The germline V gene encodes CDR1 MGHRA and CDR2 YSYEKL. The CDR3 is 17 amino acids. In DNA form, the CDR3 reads TGCGCCAGCAGCCAAGAAGGACGAGGGTTCGGGTACAATGAGCAGTTCTTC. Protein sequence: CASSQEGRGFGYNEQFF.

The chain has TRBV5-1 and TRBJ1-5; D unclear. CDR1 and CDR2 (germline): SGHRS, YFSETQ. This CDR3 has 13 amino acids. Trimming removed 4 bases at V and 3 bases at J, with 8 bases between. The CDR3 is CASSPGNNQPQHF. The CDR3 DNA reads TGCGCCAGCAGCCCAGGTAACAATCAGCCCCAGCATTTT.

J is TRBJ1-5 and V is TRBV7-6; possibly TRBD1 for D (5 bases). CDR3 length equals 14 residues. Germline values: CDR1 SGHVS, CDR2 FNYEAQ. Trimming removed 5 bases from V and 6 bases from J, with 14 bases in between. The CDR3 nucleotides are TGTGCCAGCAGCACGGCGGGGCCCAGTCAGCCCCAGCATTTT. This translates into CASSTAGPSQPQHF.

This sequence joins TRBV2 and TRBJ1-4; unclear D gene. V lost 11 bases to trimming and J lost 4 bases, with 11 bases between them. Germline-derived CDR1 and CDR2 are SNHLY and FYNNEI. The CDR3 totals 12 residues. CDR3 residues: CASLGLNEKLFF. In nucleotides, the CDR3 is TGTGCCTCGCTAGGCCTTAATGAAAAACTGTTTTTT.

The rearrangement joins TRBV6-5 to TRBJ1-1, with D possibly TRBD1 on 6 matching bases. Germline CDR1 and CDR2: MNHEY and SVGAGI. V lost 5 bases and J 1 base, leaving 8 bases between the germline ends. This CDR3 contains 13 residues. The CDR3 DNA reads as TGTGCCAGCAGTAGGACAGCGAACACTGAAGCTTTCTTT. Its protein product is CASSRTANTEAFF.

The chain's CDR3 is CASSLRTGLSYEQYF. The CDR3, as DNA: TGTGCCAGCAGCCTAAGGACAGGGCTCTCCTACGAGCAGTACTTC. This rearrangement joins TRBV5-6 to TRBJ2-7; 8 bases map to TRBD1. V was clipped by 4 bases and J by 0 bases; unmatched bases: 6. Germline V gives CDR1 SGHDT, CDR2 YYEEEE. This CDR3 is 15 amino acids long.

The CDR3 nucleotides are TGTGCCAGCAGTCCGCCGGGTTTCAGCAATCAGCCCCAGCATTTT. Translation gives CASSPPGFSNQPQHF. The V gene is TRBV6-2 or TRBV6-3, the J gene TRBJ1-5; D call uncertain. The CDR3 runs to 15 residues. The V gene lost 5 bases and the J gene lost 1 base, with 12 bases spanning the gap. Per the germline V gene, CDR1 is MNHEY and CDR2 is SVGEGT.

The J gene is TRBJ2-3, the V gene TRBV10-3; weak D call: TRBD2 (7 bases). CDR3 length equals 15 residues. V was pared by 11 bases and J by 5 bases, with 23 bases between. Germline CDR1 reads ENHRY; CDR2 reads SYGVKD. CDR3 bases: TGTGCCTCCTCCGAGCGGGAAAGGGGGTTAGATACGCAGTATTTT. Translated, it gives CASSERERGLDTQYF.

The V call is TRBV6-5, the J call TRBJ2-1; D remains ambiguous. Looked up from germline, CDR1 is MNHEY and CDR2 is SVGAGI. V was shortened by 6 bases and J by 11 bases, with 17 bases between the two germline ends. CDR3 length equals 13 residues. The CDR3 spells CASSPTPESKQFF. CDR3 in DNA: TGTGCCAGCAGCCCCACCCCGGAGAGTAAGCAGTTCTTC.

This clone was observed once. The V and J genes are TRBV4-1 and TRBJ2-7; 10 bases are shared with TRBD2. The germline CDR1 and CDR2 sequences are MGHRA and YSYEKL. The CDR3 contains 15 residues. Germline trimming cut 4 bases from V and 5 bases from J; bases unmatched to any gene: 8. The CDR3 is CASSLQRGGPNEQYF. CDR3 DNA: TGCGCCAGCAGCCTTCAGCGGGGGGGCCCCAACGAGCAGTACTTC.

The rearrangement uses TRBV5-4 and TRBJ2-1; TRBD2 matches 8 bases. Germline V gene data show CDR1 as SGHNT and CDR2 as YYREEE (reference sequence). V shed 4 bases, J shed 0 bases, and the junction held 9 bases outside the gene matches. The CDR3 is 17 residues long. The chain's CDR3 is CASSPQSGSYSYNEQFF. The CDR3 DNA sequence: TGTGCCAGCAGCCCTCAGAGCGGGAGTTACTCCTACAATGAGCAGTTCTTC.

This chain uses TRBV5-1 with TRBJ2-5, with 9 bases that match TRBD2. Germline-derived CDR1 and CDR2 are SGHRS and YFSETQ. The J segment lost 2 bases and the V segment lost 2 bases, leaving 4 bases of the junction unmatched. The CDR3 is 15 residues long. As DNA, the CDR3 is TGCGCCAGCAGCTTATTAGCGGGGGCTCAAGAGACCCAGTACTTC. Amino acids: CASSLLAGAQETQYF.

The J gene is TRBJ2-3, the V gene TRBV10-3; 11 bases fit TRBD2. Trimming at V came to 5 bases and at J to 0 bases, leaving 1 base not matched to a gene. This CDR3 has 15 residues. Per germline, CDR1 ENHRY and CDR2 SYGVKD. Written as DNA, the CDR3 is TGTGCCATCAGTCGGACTAGCGGGAGCACAGATACGCAGTATTTT. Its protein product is CAISRTSGSTDTQYF.

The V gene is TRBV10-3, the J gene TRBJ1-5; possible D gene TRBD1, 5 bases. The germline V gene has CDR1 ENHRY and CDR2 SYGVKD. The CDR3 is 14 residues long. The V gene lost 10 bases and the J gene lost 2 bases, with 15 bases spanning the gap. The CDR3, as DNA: TGTGCCACCGGGGGGGGGATGGGCAATCAGCCCCAGCATTTT. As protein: CATGGGMGNQPQHF.

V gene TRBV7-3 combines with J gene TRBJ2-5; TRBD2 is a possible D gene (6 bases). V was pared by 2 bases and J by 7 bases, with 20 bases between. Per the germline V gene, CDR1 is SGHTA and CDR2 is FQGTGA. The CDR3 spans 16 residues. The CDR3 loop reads CASSLGGRVGGGTQYF. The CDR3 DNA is TGTGCCAGCAGCTTAGGAGGGCGGGTGGGTGGCGGGACCCAGTACTTC.

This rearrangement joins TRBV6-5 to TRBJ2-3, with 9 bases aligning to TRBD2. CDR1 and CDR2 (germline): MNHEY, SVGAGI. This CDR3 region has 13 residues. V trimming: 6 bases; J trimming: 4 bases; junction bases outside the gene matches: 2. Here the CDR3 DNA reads TGTGCCAGCAGGGGACTAGCAGCAGATACGCAGTATTTT. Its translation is CASRGLAADTQYF.

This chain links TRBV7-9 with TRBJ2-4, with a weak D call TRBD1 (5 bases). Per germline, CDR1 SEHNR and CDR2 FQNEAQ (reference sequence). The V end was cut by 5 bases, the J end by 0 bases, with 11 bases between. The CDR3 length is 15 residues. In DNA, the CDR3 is TGTGCCAGCAGCAACCTGACAGTAGCCAAAAACATTCAGTACTTC. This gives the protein CASSNLTVAKNIQYF.

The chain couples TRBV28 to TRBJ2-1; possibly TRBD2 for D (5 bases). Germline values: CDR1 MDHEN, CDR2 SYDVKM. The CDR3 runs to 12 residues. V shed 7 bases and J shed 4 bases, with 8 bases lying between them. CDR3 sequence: CASTGGYNEQFF. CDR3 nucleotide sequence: TGTGCCAGCACGGGCGGGTACAATGAGCAGTTCTTC.

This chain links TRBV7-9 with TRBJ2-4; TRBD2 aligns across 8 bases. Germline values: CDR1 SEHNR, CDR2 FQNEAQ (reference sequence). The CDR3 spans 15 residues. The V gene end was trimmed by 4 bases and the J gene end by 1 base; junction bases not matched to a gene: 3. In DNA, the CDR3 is TGTGCCAGCAGCTCCCGGGGGGGTGCCAAAAACATTCAGTACTTC. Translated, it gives CASSSRGGAKNIQYF. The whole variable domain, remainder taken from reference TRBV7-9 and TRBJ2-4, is DTGVSQNPRHKITKRGQNVTFRCDPISEHNRLYWYRQTLGQGPEFLTYFQNEAQLEKSRLLSDRFSAERPKGSFSTLEIQRTEQGDSAMYLCASSSRGGAKNIQYFGAGTRLSVL.

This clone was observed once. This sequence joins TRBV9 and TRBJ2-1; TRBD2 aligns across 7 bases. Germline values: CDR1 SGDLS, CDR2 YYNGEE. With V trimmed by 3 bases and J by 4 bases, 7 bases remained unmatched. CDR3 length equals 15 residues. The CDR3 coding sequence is TGTGCCAGCAGCGCCGGGACTATCAAATACAATGAGCAGTTCTTC. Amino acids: CASSAGTIKYNEQFF.

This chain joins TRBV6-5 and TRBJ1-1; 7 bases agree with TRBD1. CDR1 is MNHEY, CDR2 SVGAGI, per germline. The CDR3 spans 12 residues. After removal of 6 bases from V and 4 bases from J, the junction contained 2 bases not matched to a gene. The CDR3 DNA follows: TGTGCCAGCAGCGACAGGGCCACTGAAGCTTTCTTT. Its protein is CASSDRATEAFF.

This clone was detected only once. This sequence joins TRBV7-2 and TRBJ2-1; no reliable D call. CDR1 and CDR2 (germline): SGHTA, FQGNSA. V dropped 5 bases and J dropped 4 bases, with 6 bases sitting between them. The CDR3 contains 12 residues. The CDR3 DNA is TGTGCCAGCAGCCCCTATTACAATGAGCAGTTCTTC. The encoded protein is CASSPYYNEQFF. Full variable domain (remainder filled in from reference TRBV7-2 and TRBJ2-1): GAGVSQSPSNKVTEKGKDVELRCDPISGHTALYWYRQSLGQGLEFLIYFQGNSAPDKSGLPSDRFSAERTGGSVSTLTIQRTQQEDSAVYLCASSPYYNEQFFGPGTRLTVL.

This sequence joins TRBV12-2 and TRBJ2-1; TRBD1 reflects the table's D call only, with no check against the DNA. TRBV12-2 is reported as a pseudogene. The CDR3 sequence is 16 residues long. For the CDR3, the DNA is TGTGCAAGTCGCCGATTACACAGGGAGCTTAACAATGAGCAGTTCTTC. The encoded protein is CASRRLHRELNNEQFF.

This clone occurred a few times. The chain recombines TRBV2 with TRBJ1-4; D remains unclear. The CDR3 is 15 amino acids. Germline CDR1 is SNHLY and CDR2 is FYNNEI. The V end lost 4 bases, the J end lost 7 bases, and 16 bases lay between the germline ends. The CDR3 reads CASSGTGGLVEKLFF. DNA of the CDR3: TGTGCCAGCAGTGGGACGGGAGGCCTGGTTGAAAAACTGTTTTTT.

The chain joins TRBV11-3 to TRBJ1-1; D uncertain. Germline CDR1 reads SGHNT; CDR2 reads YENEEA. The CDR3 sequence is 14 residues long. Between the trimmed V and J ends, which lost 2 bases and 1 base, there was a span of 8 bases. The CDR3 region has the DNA TGTGCCAGCAGCTTAAGGAGTGGGAACACTGAAGCTTTCTTT. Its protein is CASSLRSGNTEAFF.

This chain's CDR3 is CSSRQGNYGYTF. CDR3 nucleotides: TGCAGCTCTCGACAGGGAAACTATGGCTACACCTTC. The chain is built from TRBV29-1 and TRBJ1-2; 7 nucleotides line up with TRBD1. The germline gives CDR1 SQVTM, CDR2 ANQGSEA. The J segment lost 2 bases and the V segment lost 8 bases, leaving 5 bases of the junction unmatched. This CDR3 is built from 12 residues.

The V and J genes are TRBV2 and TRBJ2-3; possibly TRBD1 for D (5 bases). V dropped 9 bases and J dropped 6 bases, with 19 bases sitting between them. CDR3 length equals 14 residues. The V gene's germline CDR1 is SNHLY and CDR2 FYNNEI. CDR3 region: CASAVLIAGDTQYF. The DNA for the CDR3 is TGTGCCAGTGCCGTCCTGATAGCAGGGGATACGCAGTATTTT.